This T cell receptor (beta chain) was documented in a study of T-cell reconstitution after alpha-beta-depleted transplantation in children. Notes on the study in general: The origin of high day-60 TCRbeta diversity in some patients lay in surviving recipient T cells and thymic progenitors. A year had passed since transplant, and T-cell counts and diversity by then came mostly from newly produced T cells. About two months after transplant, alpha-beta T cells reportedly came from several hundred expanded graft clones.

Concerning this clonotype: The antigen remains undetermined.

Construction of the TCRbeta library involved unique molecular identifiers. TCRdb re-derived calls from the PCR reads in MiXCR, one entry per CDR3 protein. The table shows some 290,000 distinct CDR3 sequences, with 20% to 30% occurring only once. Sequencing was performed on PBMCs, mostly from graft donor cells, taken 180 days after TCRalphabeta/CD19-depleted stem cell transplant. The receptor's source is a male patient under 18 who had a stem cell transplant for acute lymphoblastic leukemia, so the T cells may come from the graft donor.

This CDR3 reads CASSPTAGTADTQYF. Written as DNA, the CDR3 is TGTGCCAGCTCACCAACCGCGGGGACCGCAGATACGCAGTATTTT. This chain joins TRBV18 and TRBJ2-3; TRBD2 might be the D (6 bases). The germline gives CDR1 KGHSH, CDR2 LQKENI. The CDR3 runs 15 residues. The ends were cut back, 2 bases at V and 4 bases at J, with 13 bases in the middle.